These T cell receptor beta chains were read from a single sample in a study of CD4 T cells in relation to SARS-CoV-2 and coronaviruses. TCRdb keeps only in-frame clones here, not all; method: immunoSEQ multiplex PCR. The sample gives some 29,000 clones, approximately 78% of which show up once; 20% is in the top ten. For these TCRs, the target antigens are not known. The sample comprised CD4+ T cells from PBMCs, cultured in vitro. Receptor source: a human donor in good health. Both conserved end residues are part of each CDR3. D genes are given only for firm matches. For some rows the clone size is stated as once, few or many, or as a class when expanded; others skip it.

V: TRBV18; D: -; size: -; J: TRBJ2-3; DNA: TGTGCCAGCTCACCAGGGGCAGGGCGGACAGATACGCAGTATTTT; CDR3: CASSPGAGRTDTQYF
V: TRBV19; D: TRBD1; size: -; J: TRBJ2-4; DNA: TGTGCCAGTAGTGGGGGACAGGGGGAGAACATTCAGTACTTC; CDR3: CASSGGQGENIQYF
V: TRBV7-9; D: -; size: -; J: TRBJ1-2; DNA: TGTGCCAGCAGTAGGGCCTATGGCTACACCTTC; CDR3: CASSRAYGYTF
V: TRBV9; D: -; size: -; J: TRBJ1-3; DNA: TGTGCCAGCAGCGTAGGTGAAGGGACCGGAAACACCATATATTTT; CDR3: CASSVGEGTGNTIYF
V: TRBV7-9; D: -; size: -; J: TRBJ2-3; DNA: TGTGCCAGCAGCTTAAGTCTGGGACTGGAAACGCAGTATTTT; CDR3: CASSLSLGLETQYF
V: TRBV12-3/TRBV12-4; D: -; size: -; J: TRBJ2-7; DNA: TGTGCCAGCAGTTTAGCCAGCTACGAGCAGTACTTC; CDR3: CASSLASYEQYF
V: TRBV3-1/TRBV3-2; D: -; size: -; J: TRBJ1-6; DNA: TGTGCCAGCAGCCAGACCTTCGACAGTCGTAATTCACCCCTCCACTTT; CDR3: CASSQTFDSRNSPLHF
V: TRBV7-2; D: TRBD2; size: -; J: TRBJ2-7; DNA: TGTGCCAGCAGCTTAGTGTGGGGGCTAGCGGGGGACGAGCAGTACTTC; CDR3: CASSLVWGLAGDEQYF
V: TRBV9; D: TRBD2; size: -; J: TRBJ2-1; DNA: TGTGCCAGCAGCGTAGAATTGGCGGGGGGACTCTACAATGAGCAGTTCTTC; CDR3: CASSVELAGGLYNEQFF
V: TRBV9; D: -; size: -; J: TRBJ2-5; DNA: TGTGCCAGCAGCGTAGGATCCAGTCTCGAGACCCAGTACTTC; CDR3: CASSVGSSLETQYF
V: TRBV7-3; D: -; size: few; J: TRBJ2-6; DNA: TGTGCCAGCAGCCGCGATGGAGGGGTTGGGGCCAACGTCCTGACTTTC; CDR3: CASSRDGGVGANVLTF
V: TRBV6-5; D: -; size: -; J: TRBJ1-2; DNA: TGTGCCAGCAGTTACTCACCACAGTCGAACTATGGCTACACCTTC; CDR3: CASSYSPQSNYGYTF
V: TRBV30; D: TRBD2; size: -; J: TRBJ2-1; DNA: TGTGCCTGGAGTGTTTCGGGAGGGCCCTACAATGAGCAGTTCTTC; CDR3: CAWSVSGGPYNEQFF
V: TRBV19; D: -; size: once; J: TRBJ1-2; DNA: TGTGCCAGTAGTATAATCGACGGATTCGGCTACACCTTC; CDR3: CASSIIDGFGYTF
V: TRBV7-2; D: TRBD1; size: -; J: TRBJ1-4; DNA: TGTGCCAGCAGCCGCGACAGGGGGGGTGAAAAACTGTTTTTT; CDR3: CASSRDRGGEKLFF
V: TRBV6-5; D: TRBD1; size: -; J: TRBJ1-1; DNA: TGTGCCAGCAGTACAGGAGGGGGCATGAACACTGAAGCTTTCTTT; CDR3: CASSTGGGMNTEAFF
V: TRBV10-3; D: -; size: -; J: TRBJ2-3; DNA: TGTGTCATCAGTGTGGGTGAGGGCCTAACAGATACGCAGTATTTT; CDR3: CVISVGEGLTDTQYF
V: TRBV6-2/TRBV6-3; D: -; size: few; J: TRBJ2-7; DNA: TGTGCCAGCAGTTTTAGCGGAGCCTACGAGCAGTACTTC; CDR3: CASSFSGAYEQYF
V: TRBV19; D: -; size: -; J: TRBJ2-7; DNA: TGTGCCAGTAGTATTCGGGACGGTTCTTACGAGCAGTACTTC; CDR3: CASSIRDGSYEQYF
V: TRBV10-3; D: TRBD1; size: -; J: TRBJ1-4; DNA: TGTGCCATCAGTGACCATCGGGACAGGGATGAAAAACTGTTTTTT; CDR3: CAISDHRDRDEKLFF
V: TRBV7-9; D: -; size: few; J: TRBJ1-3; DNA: TGTGCCAGCAGCTTAGCCGGGACCTCTGGAAACACCATATATTTT; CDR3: CASSLAGTSGNTIYF
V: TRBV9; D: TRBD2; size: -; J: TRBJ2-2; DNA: TGTGCCAGCAGCGTAGCTTACGGGAGGCTGAACACCGGGGAGCTGTTTTTT; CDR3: CASSVAYGRLNTGELFF
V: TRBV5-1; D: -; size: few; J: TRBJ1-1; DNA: TGCGCCAGCAGCTTTGGGGCCGCGAACACTGAAGCTTTCTTT; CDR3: CASSFGAANTEAFF
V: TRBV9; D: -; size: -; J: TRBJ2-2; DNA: TGTGCCAGCAGCGTAGATTTGGGGGTGGGGGAGCTGTTTTTT; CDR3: CASSVDLGVGELFF
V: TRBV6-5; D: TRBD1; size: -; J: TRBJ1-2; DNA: TGTGCCAGCACCCCGAAGACAGGGAGCTATGGCTACACCTTC; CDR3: CASTPKTGSYGYTF
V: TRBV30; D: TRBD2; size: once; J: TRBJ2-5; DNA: TGTGCCTGGAGGTCGGGACTAGCGGGAGAGACCCAGTACTTC; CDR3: CAWRSGLAGETQYF
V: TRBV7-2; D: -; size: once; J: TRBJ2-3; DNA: TGTGCCAGCAGCTTAGTGTATCATGGTGGGGGGCGGCGCACAGATACGCAGTATTTT; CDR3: CASSLVYHGGGRRTDTQYF
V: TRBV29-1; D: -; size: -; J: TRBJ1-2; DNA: TGCAGCGTTGAATTATTCGGAGGCTCCTATGGCTACACCTTC; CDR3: CSVELFGGSYGYTF
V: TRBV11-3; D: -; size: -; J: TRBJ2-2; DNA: TGTGCCAGCAGCCTCGGACTGGGGTTGGGCGGGGAGCTGTTTTTT; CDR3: CASSLGLGLGGELFF
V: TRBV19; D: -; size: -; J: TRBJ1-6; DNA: TGTGCCAGCCGGGACGGAGACTATAATTCACCCCTCCACTTT; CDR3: CASRDGDYNSPLHF
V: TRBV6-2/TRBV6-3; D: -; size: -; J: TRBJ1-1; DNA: TGTGCCAGCAGCCACGGGGATTTCGGCACTGAAGCTTTCTTT; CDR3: CASSHGDFGTEAFF
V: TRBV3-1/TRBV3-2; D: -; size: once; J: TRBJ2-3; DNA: TGTGCCAGCAGCCCACCCATTCCCCCACCCACAGATACGCAGTATTTT; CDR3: CASSPPIPPPTDTQYF
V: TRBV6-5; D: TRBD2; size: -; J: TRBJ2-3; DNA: TGTGCCAGCAGCCTAGCGGGGGTGGTTTCAGATACGCAGTATTTT; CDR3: CASSLAGVVSDTQYF
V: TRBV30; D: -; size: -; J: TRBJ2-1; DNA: TGTGCCAGCGCGCAGGGAGACAATGAGCAGTTCTTC; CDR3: CASAQGDNEQFF
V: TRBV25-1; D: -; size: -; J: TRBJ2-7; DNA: TGTGCCAGCAGTGAATGGGGCCGCTACGAGCAGTACTTC; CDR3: CASSEWGRYEQYF
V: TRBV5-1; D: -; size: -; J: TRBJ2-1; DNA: TGCGCCAGAGGGGGGTGGAGGGAGTCGGACAATGAGCAGTTCTTC; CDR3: CARGGWRESDNEQFF
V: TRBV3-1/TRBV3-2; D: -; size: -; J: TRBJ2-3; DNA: TGTGCCAGCAGCCAACCGGGGAGTCTCACAGATACGCAGTATTTT; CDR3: CASSQPGSLTDTQYF
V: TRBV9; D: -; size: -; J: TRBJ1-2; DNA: TGTGCCAGCAGCGTATCCGGGGGCAACTATGGCTACACCTTC; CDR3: CASSVSGGNYGYTF
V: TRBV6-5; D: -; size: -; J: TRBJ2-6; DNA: TGTGCCAGCAGTTACGGAGTGGTCTCTGGGGCCAACGTCCTGACTTTC; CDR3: CASSYGVVSGANVLTF
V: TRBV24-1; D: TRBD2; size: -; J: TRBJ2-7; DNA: TGTGCCACCGAAAGAGCGGGAGGGTCCTACGAGCAGTACTTC; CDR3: CATERAGGSYEQYF
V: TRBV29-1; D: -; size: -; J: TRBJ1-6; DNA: TGCAGCGTTTCGGCAGGAGATAATTCACCCCTCCACTTT; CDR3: CSVSAGDNSPLHF
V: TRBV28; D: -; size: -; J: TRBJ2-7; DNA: TGTGCCAGCAACCAACAGGACTACGAGCAGTACTTC; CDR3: CASNQQDYEQYF
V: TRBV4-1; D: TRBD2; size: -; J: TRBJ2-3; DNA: TGCGCCAGCAGCCAGAGGGGGACTAGCGGGGGGGCTGGGACAGATACGCAGTATTTT; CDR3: CASSQRGTSGGAGTDTQYF
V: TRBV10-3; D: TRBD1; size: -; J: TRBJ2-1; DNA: TGTGCCATCAGTGATAGGGACAGGGTAGCCAATGAGCAGTTCTTC; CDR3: CAISDRDRVANEQFF
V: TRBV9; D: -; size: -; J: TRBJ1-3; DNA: TGTGCCAGCAGCGCGTGGGTGAACTCTGGAAACACCATATATTTT; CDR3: CASSAWVNSGNTIYF
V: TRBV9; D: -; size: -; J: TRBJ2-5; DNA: TGTGCCAGCAGCGTAGGAGCTAGGGAGACCCAGTACTTC; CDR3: CASSVGARETQYF
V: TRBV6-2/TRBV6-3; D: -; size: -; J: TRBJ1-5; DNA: TGTGCCAGCAGTTTCTCCGGGGGCAATCAGCCCCAGCATTTT; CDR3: CASSFSGGNQPQHF
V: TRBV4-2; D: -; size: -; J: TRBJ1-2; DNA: TGTGCCAGCAGCCAGCTCGAGGATGGCTATGGCTACACCTTC; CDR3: CASSQLEDGYGYTF
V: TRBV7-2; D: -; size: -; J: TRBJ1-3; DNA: TGTGCCAGCAGCCCCCCCGACATAAGCTCTGGAAACACCATATATTTT; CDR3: CASSPPDISSGNTIYF
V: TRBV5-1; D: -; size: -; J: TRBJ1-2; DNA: TGCGCCAGCAGCTTAAAAGGGAGCCTGAAGGGCTACACCTTC; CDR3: CASSLKGSLKGYTF
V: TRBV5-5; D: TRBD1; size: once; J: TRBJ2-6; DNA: TGTGCCAGCAGCTTGGAGGGACAGGAAAACGTCCTGACTTTC; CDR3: CASSLEGQENVLTF
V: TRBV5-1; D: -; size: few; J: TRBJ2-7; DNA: TGCGCCAGCAGCTTGGGTACAGATTTCTCCTACGAGCAGTACTTC; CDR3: CASSLGTDFSYEQYF
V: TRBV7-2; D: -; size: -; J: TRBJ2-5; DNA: TGTGCCAGCATCCTCCAACCGGCAGGCCAAGAGACCCAGTACTTC; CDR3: CASILQPAGQETQYF